A single sample gave rise to the 5 T cell receptor beta chains below, sequenced in a study of cytomegalovirus exposure and HLA in healthy donors. Generated by immunoSEQ multiplex PCR, the TCRdb table keeps only in-frame clones and is missing some. This repertoire shows some 98,000 clones, about 90% found once; its top ten account for 6% to 6.5%. Sequences were obtained from PBMCs. These TCRs come from a man younger than 35 in good health and CMV-seropositive.

The gene calls are TRBV18 and TRBJ2-1; D call uncertain. CDR1 and CDR2 (germline): KGHSH, LQKENI. This CDR3 region has 14 residues. The V gene lost 1 base and the J gene lost 8 bases, with 12 bases spanning the gap. The CDR3 sequence: CASSPRSNGDEQFF. DNA of the CDR3: TGTGCCAGCTCACCACGTTCCAACGGTGATGAGCAGTTCTTC.

The chain uses TRBV5-4 and TRBJ1-3; D is possibly TRBD1 (6 bases). In germline, CDR1 is SGHNT, CDR2 YYREEE (reference sequence). Trimming stripped 2 bases from V and 1 base from J, with 13 bases between. The CDR3 extends over 16 amino acids. In DNA, the CDR3 is TGTGCCAGCAGCTTACAGGGTTCGTTATCTGGAAACACCATATATTTT. Its translation is CASSLQGSLSGNTIYF.

The chain uses TRBV5-1 and TRBJ2-5; D is undetermined. V lost 0 bases and J 5 bases, leaving 14 bases between the germline ends. The CDR3 spans 15 residues. Germline CDR1 reads SGHRS; CDR2 reads YFSETQ. For the CDR3, the DNA is TGCGCCAGCAGCTTGGCTTCCGTGGGCCGGGAGACCCAGTACTTC. The encoded protein is CASSLASVGRETQYF.

The V and J genes are TRBV7-2 and TRBJ2-5; D unclear. Per germline, CDR1 SGHTA and CDR2 FQGNSA. Trimming removed 1 base from V and 5 bases from J, with 11 bases in between. This CDR3 contains 14 residues. CDR3 loop: CASSLEWPMETQYF. The CDR3 DNA reads as TGTGCCAGCAGCTTAGAGTGGCCGATGGAGACCCAGTACTTC.

The chain has TRBV11-3 and TRBJ2-2; 7 nucleotides line up with TRBD1. V shed 5 bases, J shed 0 bases, and the junction held 3 bases outside the gene matches. This CDR3 has 15 residues. The germline V gene encodes CDR1 SGHNT and CDR2 YENEEA. The CDR3 region has the DNA TGTGCCAGCAGCAGACAGGGCCCGAACACCGGGGAGCTGTTTTTT. As protein: CASSRQGPNTGELFF.